This T cell receptor beta chain was recovered during a study of regulatory T cells in long-lasting Graves disease. Assembly of TCR beta libraries relied on iRepertoire HTBI primers together with Arm-PCR of CDR3 regions. TCRdb reprocessed the multiplex PCR reads via MiXCR and lists one record per CDR3 protein. This repertoire shows some 250,000 distinct CDR3 sequences, around 20% found once; its top ten account for about 14%. Study-wide results and limits: Clonotypes that were public and shared totalled around 2,700 in persistent patients versus roughly 1,000 in new patients. Persistent cases favored TRBV28, TRBJ1-2 and TRBJ2-5.

Germline trimming cut 5 bases from V and 6 bases from J; bases unmatched to any gene: 12. Looked up from germline, CDR1 is DFQATT and CDR2 is SNEGSKA (reference sequence). The CDR3 length is 15 residues. Time point here: newly diagnosed GD, antithyroid drugs for less than 3 months. Isolated PBMC RNA provided the starting material for the TCR library. Patients came through an endocrinology department, and that department was in Xi'an, China. This clonotype appeared many times. Its antigen is undetermined. Source: peripheral blood mononuclear cells (PBMCs), taken at new diagnosis, from a patient treated with antithyroid drugs. The V gene is TRBV20-1, the J gene TRBJ1-4; TRBD1 agrees at 7 bases. The TCR comes from a female donor with Graves disease. CDR3: CSALTGKLLDEKLFF. DNA for the CDR3: TGCAGTGCTCTGACAGGGAAGCTACTCGATGAAAAACTGTTTTTT.